This TCR beta chain emerged from a study of early T cells in non-severe SARS-CoV-2 infection. The study, taken as a whole, reports: Database matching using VDJdb favored anti-spike CD8 responses, with private and CD4 specificities left missing.

This clonotype was seen at least ten times. Its cognate antigen is unknown. Per germline, CDR1 SGHDN and CDR2 FVKESK. Trimming stripped 1 base from V and 5 bases from J, with 8 bases between. This CDR3 has 14 amino acids. TCRdb redid the calling of the 5' RACE reads with MiXCR, one entry per CDR3 protein. The sample shows roughly 86,000 distinct CDR3 sequences, 5.5% to 7.5% of them seen only once. The chain combines TRBV14 with TRBJ2-2; unclear D gene. The source material was whole blood. The TCR was taken from an adult who was a healthcare worker with PCR-confirmed SARS-CoV-2 infection or an uninfected control (not recorded which). The CDR3 DNA follows: TGTGCCAGCAGCCAAGCACGGTGGACCGGGGAGCTGTTTTTT. As protein: CASSQARWTGELFF.